This T cell receptor (beta chain) originates from a study of blood T cell repertoires in COVID-19. The overall study: The United States, Italy and Spain supplied acute and convalescent COVID-19 samples. T cells, B-cell-depleted T cells, or PBMCs provided the cDNA or gDNA that served as material.

In the authors' workflow: Cell counts per sample came from amplifying reference gene primers. The table came from immunoSEQ multiplex PCR; TCRdb's copy has only in-frame clones and leaves some out. V and J calls and clone size are copied from that table; D and trimming were computed from the DNA. The sample holds about 94,000 clones, about nine tenths seen once. The CDR3 runs to 13 residues. Looked up from germline, CDR1 is GTSNPN and CDR2 is SVGIG (reference sequence). The specimen was peripheral blood. The chain links TRBV30 to TRBJ2-1, with D maybe TRBD2 (7 bases). The TCR sequence derives from an elderly woman with acute or convalescent COVID-19. The CDR3 nucleotides read TGTGCTCGCGGGGCGGGGGCATACAATGAGCAGTTCTTC. Its protein is CARGAGAYNEQFF.